The 2 T cell receptor beta chains below were found in one sample sequenced in a study of control samples from healthy donors and cancer patients. The data were produced by immunoSEQ multiplex PCR, yet TCRdb's version contains in-frame clones alone and is incomplete. Counted here are 150,000 to 200,000 clones, 90% occurring once; the ten biggest clones make up 1.2% to 1.5%. Sequenced input: blood. The receptor set was obtained from a woman in her 50s in good health.

CDR3 bases: TGTGCCTGGAGTGTGGGGGGGGCTAATGAAAAACTGTTTTTT. It is translated as CAWSVGGANEKLFF. The chain links TRBV30 to TRBJ1-4; possibly TRBD1 for D (5 bases). The V gene lost 0 bases and the J gene lost 3 bases, with 8 bases spanning the gap. Germline assignment: CDR1 GTSNPN and CDR2 SVGIG (reference sequence). There are 14 residues in the CDR3.

The chain carries TRBV12-2 and TRBJ2-1; the D call in the table, TRBD2, was not verified against the DNA. TRBV12-2 is recorded as a pseudogene. The CDR3 is 16 amino acids. CDR3 DNA: TGTGCAAGTCGCTTAGCGGGGACTAGCGAGATCGATGAGCAGTTCTTC. It yields the protein CASRLAGTSEIDEQFF.